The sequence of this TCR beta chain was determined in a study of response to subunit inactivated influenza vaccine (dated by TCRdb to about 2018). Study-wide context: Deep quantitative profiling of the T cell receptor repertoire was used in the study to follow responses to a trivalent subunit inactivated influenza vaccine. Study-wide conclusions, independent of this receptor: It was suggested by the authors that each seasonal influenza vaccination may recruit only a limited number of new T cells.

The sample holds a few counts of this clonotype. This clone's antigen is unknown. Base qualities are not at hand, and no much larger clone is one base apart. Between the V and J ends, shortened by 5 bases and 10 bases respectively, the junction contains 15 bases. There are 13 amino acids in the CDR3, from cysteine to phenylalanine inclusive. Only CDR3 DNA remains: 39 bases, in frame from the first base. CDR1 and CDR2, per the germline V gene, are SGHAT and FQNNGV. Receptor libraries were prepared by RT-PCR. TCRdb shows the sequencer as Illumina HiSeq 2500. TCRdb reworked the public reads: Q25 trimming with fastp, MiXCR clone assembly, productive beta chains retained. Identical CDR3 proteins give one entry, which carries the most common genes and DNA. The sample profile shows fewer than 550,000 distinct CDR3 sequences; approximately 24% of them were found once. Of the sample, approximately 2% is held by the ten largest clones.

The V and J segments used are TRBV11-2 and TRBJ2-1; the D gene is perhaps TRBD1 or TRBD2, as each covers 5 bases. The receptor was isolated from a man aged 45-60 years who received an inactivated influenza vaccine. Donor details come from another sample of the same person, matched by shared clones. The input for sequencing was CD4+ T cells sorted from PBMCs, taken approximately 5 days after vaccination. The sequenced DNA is TGTGCCAGCAGCCCCCGTGGGGACGGGGAGCAGTTCTTC. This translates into CASSPRGDGEQFF.